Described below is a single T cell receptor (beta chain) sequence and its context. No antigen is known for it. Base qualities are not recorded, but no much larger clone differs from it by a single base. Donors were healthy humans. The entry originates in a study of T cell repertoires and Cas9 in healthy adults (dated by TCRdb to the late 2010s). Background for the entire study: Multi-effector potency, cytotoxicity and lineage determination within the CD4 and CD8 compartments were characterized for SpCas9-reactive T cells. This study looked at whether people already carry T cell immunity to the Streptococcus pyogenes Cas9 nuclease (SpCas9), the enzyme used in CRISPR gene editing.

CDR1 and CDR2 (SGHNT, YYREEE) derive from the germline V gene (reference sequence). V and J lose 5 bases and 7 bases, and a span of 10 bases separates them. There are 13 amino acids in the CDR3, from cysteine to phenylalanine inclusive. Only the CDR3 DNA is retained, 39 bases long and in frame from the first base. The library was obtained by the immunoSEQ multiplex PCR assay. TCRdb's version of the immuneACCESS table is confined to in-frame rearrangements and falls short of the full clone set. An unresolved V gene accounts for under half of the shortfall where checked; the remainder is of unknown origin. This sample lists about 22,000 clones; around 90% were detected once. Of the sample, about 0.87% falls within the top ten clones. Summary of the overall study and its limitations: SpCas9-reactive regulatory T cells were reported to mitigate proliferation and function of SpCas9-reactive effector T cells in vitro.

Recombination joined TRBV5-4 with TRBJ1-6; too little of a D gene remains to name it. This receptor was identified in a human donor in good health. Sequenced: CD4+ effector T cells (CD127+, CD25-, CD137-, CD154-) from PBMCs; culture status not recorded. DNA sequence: TGTGCCAGCAGTTCAACGGGAAATTCACCCCTCCACTTT. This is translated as CASSSTGNSPLHF.